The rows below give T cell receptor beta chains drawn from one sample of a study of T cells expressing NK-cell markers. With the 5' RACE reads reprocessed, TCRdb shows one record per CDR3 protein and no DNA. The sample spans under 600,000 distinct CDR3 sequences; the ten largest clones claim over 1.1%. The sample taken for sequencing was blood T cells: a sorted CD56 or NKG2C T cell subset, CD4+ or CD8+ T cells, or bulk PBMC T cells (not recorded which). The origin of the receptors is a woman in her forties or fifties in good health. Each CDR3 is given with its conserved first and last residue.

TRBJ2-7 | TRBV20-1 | CSVIRLAGKEEQYF
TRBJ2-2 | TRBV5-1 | CASSPRGSVNTGELFF
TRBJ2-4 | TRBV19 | CASSMKGVVGLAKNIQYF
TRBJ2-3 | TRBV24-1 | CATRSGRAVDTDTQYF
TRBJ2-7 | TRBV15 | CATSRDKGREKLAGGPQEQYF
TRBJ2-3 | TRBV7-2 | CASSLFLDTQYF
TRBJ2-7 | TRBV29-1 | CSVPIGTSGNHEQYF
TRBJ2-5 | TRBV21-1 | CASSKGDPGPQETQYF
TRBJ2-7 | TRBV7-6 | CASSPQTSNEQYF
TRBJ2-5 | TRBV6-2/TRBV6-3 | CASSYREETQYF
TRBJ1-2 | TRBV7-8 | CASSPHRGDKVGYTF
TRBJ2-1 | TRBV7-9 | CASSLGHSGSYNEQFF
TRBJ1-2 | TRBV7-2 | CASSFPEGGIYYGYTF
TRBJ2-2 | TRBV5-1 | CASSFDQGGTGELFF
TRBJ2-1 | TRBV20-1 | CSAEPRDRPNNEQFF
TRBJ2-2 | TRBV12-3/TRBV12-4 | CASSLAGRTGELFF
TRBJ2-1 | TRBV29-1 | CSGWTGENEQFF
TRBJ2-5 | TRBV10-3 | CATKGQGLLETQYF
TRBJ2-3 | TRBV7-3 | CASSLITSWDTQYF
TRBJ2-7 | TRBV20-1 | CSARGDTLSEQYF
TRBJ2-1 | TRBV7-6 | CASSITSGGYNEQFF
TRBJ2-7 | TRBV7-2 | CASSHDGSSYEQYF
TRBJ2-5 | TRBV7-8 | CASSLGGREPRRETQYF
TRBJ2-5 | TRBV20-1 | CSASDQKETQYF
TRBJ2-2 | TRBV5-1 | CASSSEGGGTGELFF
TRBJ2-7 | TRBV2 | CASSEAPGSYEQYF
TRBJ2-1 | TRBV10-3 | CATSGRAVESFF
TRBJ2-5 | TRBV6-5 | CASSSKLAGNPHGETQYF
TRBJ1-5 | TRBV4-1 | CASSQDRDISNQPQHF
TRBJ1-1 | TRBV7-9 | CASIGPQMNTEAFF
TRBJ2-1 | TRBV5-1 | CASGARGNEQFF